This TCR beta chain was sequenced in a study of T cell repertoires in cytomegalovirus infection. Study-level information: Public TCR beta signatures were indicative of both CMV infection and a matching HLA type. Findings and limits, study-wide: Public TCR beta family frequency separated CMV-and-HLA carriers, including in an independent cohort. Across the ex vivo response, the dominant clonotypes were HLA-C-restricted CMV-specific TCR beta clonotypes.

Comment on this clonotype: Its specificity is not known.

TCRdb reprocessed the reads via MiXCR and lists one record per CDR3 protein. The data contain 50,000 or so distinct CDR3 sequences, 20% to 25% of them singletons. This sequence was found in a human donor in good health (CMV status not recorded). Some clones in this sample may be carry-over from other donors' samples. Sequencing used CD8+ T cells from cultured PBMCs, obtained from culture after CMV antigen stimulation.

Written as DNA, the CDR3 is TGTGCCAGCAGCTTATACCTGTCCGCGGACTCCTACGAGCAGTACTTC. Translation: CASSLYLSADSYEQYF. J is TRBJ2-7 and V is TRBV7-2, with D unresolved. The V gene's germline CDR1 is SGHTA and CDR2 FQGNSA. The CDR3 is made up of 16 amino acids. Trimming took 2 bases from V and 0 from J, leaving 14 bases between them.